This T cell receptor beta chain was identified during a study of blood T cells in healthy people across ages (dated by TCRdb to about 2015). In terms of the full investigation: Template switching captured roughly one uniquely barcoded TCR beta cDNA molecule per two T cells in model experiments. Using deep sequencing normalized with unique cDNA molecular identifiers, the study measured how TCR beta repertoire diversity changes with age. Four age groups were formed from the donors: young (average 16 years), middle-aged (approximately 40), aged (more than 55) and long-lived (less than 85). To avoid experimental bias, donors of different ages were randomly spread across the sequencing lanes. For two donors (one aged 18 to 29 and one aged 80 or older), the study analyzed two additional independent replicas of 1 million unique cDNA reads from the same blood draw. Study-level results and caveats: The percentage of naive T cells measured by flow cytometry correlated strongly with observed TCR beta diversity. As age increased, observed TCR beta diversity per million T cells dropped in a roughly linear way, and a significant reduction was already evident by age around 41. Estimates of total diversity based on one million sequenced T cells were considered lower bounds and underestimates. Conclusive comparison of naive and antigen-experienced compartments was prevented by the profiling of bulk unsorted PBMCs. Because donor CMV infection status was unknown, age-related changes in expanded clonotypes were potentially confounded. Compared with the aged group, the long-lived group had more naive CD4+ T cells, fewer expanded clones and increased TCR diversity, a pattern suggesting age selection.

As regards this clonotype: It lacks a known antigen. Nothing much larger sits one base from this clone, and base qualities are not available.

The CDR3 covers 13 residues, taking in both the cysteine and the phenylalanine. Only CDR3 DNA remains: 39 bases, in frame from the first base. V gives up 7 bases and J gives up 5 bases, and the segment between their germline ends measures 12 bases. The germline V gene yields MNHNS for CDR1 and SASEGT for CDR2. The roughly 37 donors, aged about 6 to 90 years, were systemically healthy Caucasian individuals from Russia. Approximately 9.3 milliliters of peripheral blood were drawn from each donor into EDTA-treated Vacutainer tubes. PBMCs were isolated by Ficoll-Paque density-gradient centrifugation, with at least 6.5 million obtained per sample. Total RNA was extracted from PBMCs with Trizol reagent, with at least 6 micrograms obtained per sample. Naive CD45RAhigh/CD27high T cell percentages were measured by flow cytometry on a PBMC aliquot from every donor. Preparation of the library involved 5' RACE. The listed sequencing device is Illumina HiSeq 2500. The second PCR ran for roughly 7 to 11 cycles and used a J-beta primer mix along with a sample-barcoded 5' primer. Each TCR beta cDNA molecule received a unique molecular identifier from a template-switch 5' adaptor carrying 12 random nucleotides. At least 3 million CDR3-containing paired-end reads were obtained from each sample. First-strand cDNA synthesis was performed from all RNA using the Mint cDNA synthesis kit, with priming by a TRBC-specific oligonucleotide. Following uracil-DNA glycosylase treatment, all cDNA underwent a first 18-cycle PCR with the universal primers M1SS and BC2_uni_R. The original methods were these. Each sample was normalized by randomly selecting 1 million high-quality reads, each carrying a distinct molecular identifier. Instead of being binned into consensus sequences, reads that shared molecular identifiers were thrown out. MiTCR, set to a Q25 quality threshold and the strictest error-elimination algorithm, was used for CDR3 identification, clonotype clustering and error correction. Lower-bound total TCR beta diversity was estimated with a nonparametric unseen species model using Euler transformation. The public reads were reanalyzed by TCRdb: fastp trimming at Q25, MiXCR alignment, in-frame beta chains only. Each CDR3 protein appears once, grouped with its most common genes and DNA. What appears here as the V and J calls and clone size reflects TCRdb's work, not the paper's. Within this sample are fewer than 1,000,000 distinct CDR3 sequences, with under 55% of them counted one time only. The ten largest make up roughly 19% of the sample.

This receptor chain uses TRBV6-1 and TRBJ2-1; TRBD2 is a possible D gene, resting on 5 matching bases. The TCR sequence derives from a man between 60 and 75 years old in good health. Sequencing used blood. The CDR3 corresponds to CASTLRGHNEQFF. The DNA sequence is TGTGCCAGCACCCTAAGAGGGCACAATGAGCAGTTCTTC.